These T cell receptor beta chains were read from a single sample in a study of beta chain features in type 1 diabetes. Sequenced by immunoSEQ multiplex PCR; TCRdb stores in-frame clones only, minus some. The data show fewer than 500,000 clones, roughly 14% seen once. Material: naive CD4+ T cells from blood. All receptors come from a man younger than 40 in good health. CDR3s include the opening cysteine and the closing phenylalanine or tryptophan. D genes are given only for firm matches. Clone size is given for some rows only: seen once, a few or many times, or a class if the clone is expanded.

CDR3	DNA	J	V	size	D
CASRQRASGANVLTF	TGCGCCAGCAGACAAAGGGCCTCTGGGGCCAACGTCCTGACTTTC	TRBJ2-6	TRBV5-1	.	.
CASSRRDRGTDTQYF	TGCGCCAGCAGCCGCCGGGACAGGGGGACAGATACGCAGTATTTT	TRBJ2-3	TRBV4-3	few	TRBD1
CASSQDPGTGSGANVLTF	TGCGCCAGCAGCCAAGACCCCGGGACAGGGTCTGGGGCCAACGTCCTGACTTTC	TRBJ2-6	TRBV4-1	.	TRBD1
CASSPGLAGGMDTQYF	TGTGCCAGCAGCCCTGGACTAGCGGGGGGGATGGATACGCAGTATTTT	TRBJ2-3	TRBV11-2	.	TRBD2
CASSVRGPSTDTQYF	TGTGCCAGCAGCGTTAGGGGACCTAGCACAGATACGCAGTATTTT	TRBJ2-3	TRBV9	.	.
CVLTRANNEQFF	TGCGTCCTCACCAGGGCTAACAATGAGCAGTTCTTC	TRBJ2-1	TRBV23-1	.	.
CASSVGRNEKLFF	TGTGCCAGCAGTGTCGGGAGGAATGAAAAACTGTTTTTT	TRBJ1-4	TRBV2	few	.
CASSLGADTQYF	TGTGCCAGCAGTTTAGGGGCAGATACGCAGTATTTT	TRBJ2-3	TRBV28	.	.
CAMRTGFGGYTF	TGTGCCATGAGGACAGGTTTTGGGGGCTACACCTTC	TRBJ1-2	TRBV28	.	TRBD1
CASGLSLSEQFF	TGTGCTAGTGGTTTGTCCCTATCCGAGCAGTTCTTC	TRBJ2-1	TRBV12-5	many	.
CSATGPRWGAFF	TGCAGCGCGACAGGACCCCGTTGGGGTGCTTTCTTT	TRBJ1-1	TRBV29-1	few	.
CASSLTGRNQPQHF	TGTGCCAGCAGCTTGACAGGGCGCAATCAGCCCCAGCATTTT	TRBJ1-5	TRBV11-3	few	TRBD1
CASSVGIAEETQYF	TGTGCCAGCAGCGTAGGGATTGCAGAAGAGACCCAGTACTTC	TRBJ2-5	TRBV9	few	.
CASSAAGTGPYNEQFF	TGTGCCAGCAGCGCCGCCGGGACAGGCCCCTACAATGAGCAGTTCTTC	TRBJ2-1	TRBV9	few	TRBD1
CASSLRGPGQGSYEQYF	TGCGCCAGCAGCCTTCGGGGGCCGGGACAGGGCTCCTACGAGCAGTACTTC	TRBJ2-7	TRBV4-1	few	TRBD1
CASGTDSIYEQYF	TGTGCCAGTGGGACAGACTCCATCTACGAGCAGTACTTC	TRBJ2-7	TRBV19	few	TRBD1
CASSGGPLETQYF	TGTGCCAGCAGCGGGGGGCCGCTGGAGACCCAGTACTTC	TRBJ2-5	TRBV7-3	few	.
CASSLMGGYTF	TGTGCCAGCAGCTTAATGGGAGGCTACACCTTC	TRBJ1-2	TRBV7-2	.	.
CATGGQPDTQYF	TGTGCCACCGGCGGACAGCCAGATACGCAGTATTTT	TRBJ2-3	TRBV2	.	.
CASSLQGVIFENTQYF	TGTGCCAGCAGCTTACAGGGGGTAATATTTGAAAATACGCAGTATTTT	TRBJ2-3	TRBV5-4	.	TRBD1
CASSQELKETQYF	TGTGCCAGCAGCCAGGAGTTAAAAGAGACCCAGTACTTC	TRBJ2-5	TRBV7-2	few	.
CASNRGDSRADTQYF	TGTGCCAGCAACCGGGGGGACTCTCGGGCAGATACGCAGTATTTT	TRBJ2-3	TRBV27	few	TRBD2
CASSPPRQGNTEAFF	TGTGCCAGCAGCCCCCCCCGGCAGGGGAACACTGAAGCTTTCTTT	TRBJ1-1	TRBV9	.	.
CSVRRQGANGYTF	TGCAGCGTTCGTCGGCAGGGGGCCAATGGCTACACCTTC	TRBJ1-2	TRBV29-1	few	TRBD1
CASGLGTIHQPQHF	TGTGCTAGTGGTTTGGGGACAATTCACCAGCCCCAGCATTTT	TRBJ1-5	TRBV12-5	few	.
CASSLFPGRSSYNEQFF	TGCGCCAGCAGCTTGTTTCCGGGGCGGTCTTCCTACAATGAGCAGTTCTTC	TRBJ2-1	TRBV5-1	.	.
CASSPERRNTIYF	TGTGCCAGCAGTCCCGAGAGGAGAAACACCATATATTTT	TRBJ1-3	TRBV25-1	few	.
CASKGWAAGETQYF	TGCGCCAGCAAGGGCTGGGCTGCCGGGGAGACCCAGTACTTC	TRBJ2-5	TRBV5-1	.	.
CASSPTRGLANQPQHF	TGTGCCAGCTCACCAACCAGGGGGCTGGCAAATCAGCCCCAGCATTTT	TRBJ1-5	TRBV18	few	TRBD1
CAWADRGTGNTIYF	TGTGCCTGGGCCGACAGGGGTACTGGAAACACCATATATTTT	TRBJ1-3	TRBV30	.	TRBD1
CASSDPGHFVNTEAFF	TGTGCCAGCAGTGACCCCGGACACTTTGTGAACACTGAAGCTTTCTTT	TRBJ1-1	TRBV2	few	.
CAISDRGSGANVLTF	TGTGCCATCAGTGACAGAGGGTCTGGGGCCAACGTCCTGACTTTC	TRBJ2-6	TRBV10-3	few	.
CASSPPARSWYQETQYF	TGTGCCAGCTCACCACCTGCCAGGAGCTGGTACCAAGAGACCCAGTACTTC	TRBJ2-5	TRBV18	few	.
CASRREGHNSGANVLTF	TGTGCCAGCAGAAGGGAGGGACACAACTCTGGGGCCAACGTCCTGACTTTC	TRBJ2-6	TRBV7-2	few	.
CASSLKSPGTGGGTDTQYF	TGCGCCAGCAGCTTAAAATCCCCCGGGACAGGGGGGGGAACAGATACGCAGTATTTT	TRBJ2-3	TRBV5-1	few	TRBD1
CASSHNWIEQFF	TGTGCCAGCAGCCATAATTGGATTGAGCAGTTCTTC	TRBJ2-1	TRBV14	many	.
CASSPSGTGTGLFF	TGTGCCAGCTCACCATCGGGGACCGGGACAGGGCTGTTTTTT	TRBJ1-4	TRBV18	few	TRBD1
CASSELGRMNTEAFF	TGTGCCAGCAGTGAACTCGGGAGAATGAACACTGAAGCTTTCTTT	TRBJ1-1	TRBV25-1	.	.
CASSPGGGGSYNEQFF	TGTGCCAGCAGCCCCGGGGGCGGGGGCTCCTACAATGAGCAGTTCTTC	TRBJ2-1	TRBV7-2	.	.
CASSLRWDRTETQYF	TGTGCCAGCAGCTTACGGTGGGACAGAACGGAGACCCAGTACTTC	TRBJ2-5	TRBV7-2	few	TRBD1
CASSVAGDIFETQYF	TGTGCCAGCAGCGTAGCAGGGGATATCTTTGAGACCCAGTACTTC	TRBJ2-5	TRBV9	.	.
CASSEKPGSEGYTF	TGTGCCAGCAGCGAGAAACCAGGGTCGGAAGGCTACACCTTC	TRBJ1-2	TRBV9	.	.
CASSAIAGGYNEQFF	TGTGCCAGCAGCGCCATAGCGGGAGGGTATAATGAGCAGTTCTTC	TRBJ2-1	TRBV9	few	TRBD2
CASSKVSKGWGTEAFF	TGTGCCAGCAGCAAAGTCTCAAAGGGTTGGGGGACTGAAGCTTTCTTT	TRBJ1-1	TRBV21-1	.	.
CASNNWGRKQETQYF	TGTGCCAGCAACAACTGGGGCAGAAAGCAAGAGACCCAGTACTTC	TRBJ2-5	TRBV5-6	few	.
CASSLYRDTDTQYF	TGTGCCAGCAGCCTGTACAGAGACACAGATACGCAGTATTTT	TRBJ2-3	TRBV7-2	few	.
CASSVGILSSGANVLTF	TGTGCCAGCAGTGTGGGCATCTTGAGCTCTGGGGCCAACGTCCTGACTTTC	TRBJ2-6	TRBV2	.	.
CASSYDRASTDTQYF	TGTGCCAGCAGCTACGACAGGGCCTCCACAGATACGCAGTATTTT	TRBJ2-3	TRBV7-9	few	TRBD1
CASSLGTSGGPSNTGELFF	TGTGCCAGCAGCTTGGGGACTAGCGGGGGCCCTTCGAACACCGGGGAGCTGTTTTTT	TRBJ2-2	TRBV5-4	.	TRBD2
CASSTRQYNEQFF	TGTGCCAGCAGCACCCGACAGTACAATGAGCAGTTCTTC	TRBJ2-1	TRBV7-9	few	.
CAWSVEGTQYF	TGTGCCTGGAGTGTAGAGGGAACGCAGTATTTT	TRBJ2-3	TRBV30	few	.
CASSVPSTGLETQYF	TGTGCCAGCAGCGTACCCTCAACAGGGTTGGAGACCCAGTACTTC	TRBJ2-5	TRBV7-6	.	.
CASSPWGRPQETQYF	TGTGCCAGCAGTCCGTGGGGGAGACCCCAAGAGACCCAGTACTTC	TRBJ2-5	TRBV7-9	.	.
CASRDRGEAFF	TGTGCCAGCAGGGACAGGGGTGAAGCTTTCTTT	TRBJ1-1	TRBV6-5	few	TRBD1
CATSRAELAGVVNEQFF	TGTGCCACCAGCAGAGCGGAACTAGCGGGAGTTGTGAATGAGCAGTTCTTC	TRBJ2-1	TRBV15	few	TRBD2